The T cell receptor beta chain under discussion was sequenced for a study of beta chain features in type 1 diabetes. Findings of the study overall: The analysis here could not establish whether HLA type shapes TCRB rearrangement. The study found moderately but significantly shorter TCRB CDR3s in all four CD4+ subsets of Type 1 diabetes patients. Patients' naive, central memory and regulatory TCRB repertoires appeared more alike than those of healthy donors. When VDJ junctions were examined, type 1 diabetes patients showed fewer insertions and more deletions.

The investigators reverse transcribed all of the isolated RNA, so they sequenced expressed TCRB transcripts. The method was immunoSEQ multiplex PCR; TCRdb's version includes in-frame clones alone and lacks a portion of them. The sample yields roughly 240,000 clones, 68% seen once. Comments on this clone: Its target is unknown.

Unmatched junction bases numbered 4, after V lost 7 bases and J lost 3 bases. Germline V gene sequence: CDR1 MNHEY, CDR2 SVGAGI. The CDR3 covers 13 residues. The chain has TRBV6-5 and TRBJ2-3; 7 bases match TRBD2. The sequence derives from a man aged 30-40 years in good health. Material for sequencing was naive CD4+ T cells from blood. The CDR3 DNA reads TGTGCCAGCAAGCCTAGCGGTACAGATACGCAGTATTTT. Translating gives CASKPSGTDTQYF.